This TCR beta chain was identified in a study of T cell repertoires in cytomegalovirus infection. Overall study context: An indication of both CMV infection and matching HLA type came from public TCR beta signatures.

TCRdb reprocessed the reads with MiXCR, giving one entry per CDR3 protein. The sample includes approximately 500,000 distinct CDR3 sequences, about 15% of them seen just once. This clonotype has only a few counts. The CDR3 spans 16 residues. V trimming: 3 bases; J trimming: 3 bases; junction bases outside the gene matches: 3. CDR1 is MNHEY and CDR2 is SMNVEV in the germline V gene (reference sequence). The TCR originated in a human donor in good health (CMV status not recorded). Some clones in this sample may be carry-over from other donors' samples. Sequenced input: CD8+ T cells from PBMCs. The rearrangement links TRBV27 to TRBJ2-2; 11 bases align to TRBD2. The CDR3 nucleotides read TGTGCCAGCAGTTTGACTAGCGGGGAGTACACCGGGGAGCTGTTTTTT. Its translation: CASSLTSGEYTGELFF.